The 2 T cell receptor beta chains given below trace back to one sample, sequenced in a study of T cells in women clearing cervical HPV infection. Using immunoSEQ multiplex PCR, the repertoire was profiled, and TCRdb retains in-frame clones only, with some absent. Across approximately 23,000 clones, the top ten clones capture roughly 3.3% of the sample. The sample consisted of blood buffy coat. All receptors derive from a woman between 18 and 70 years old with a cervical HPV16 infection that either progressed to CIN3+ or cleared (not recorded which).

As to this clone: The sequence runs out 3 residues before the end of the CDR3; the remainder is reconstructed from the germline J gene. This chain uses TRBV20-1 with TRBJ2-5; 10 bases align to TRBD2. V was pared by 3 bases and J by 5 bases, with 9 bases of the junction left unmatched. Germline V gene sequence: CDR1 DFQATT, CDR2 SNEGSKA (reference sequence). The CDR3 contains 15 residues. The CDR3 reads CSARPSGRAGETQYF. The covered CDR3 bases are TGCAGTGCTAGGCCAAGCGGGAGGGCCGGGGAGACC.

Regarding this clone: The read comes to an end 3 residues before the CDR3 does, leaving the germline J gene to fill in the end. This chain joins TRBV5-4 and TRBJ2-1, with D perhaps assigned TRBD1 or TRBD2 (6 bases each). The ends were cut back, 4 bases at V and 2 bases at J, with 13 bases in the middle. This CDR3 contains 15 residues. The germline V gene encodes CDR1 SGHNT and CDR2 YYREEE (reference sequence). The CDR3 bases that were read are TGTGCCAGCAGCCTACAGGGAGGAACCTACAATGAG. Translating it yields CASSLQGGTYNE. In full, the CDR3 is CASSLQGGTYNEQFF.